The rows below give T cell receptor beta chains drawn from one sample of a study of cytomegalovirus exposure and HLA in healthy donors. The repertoire was sequenced with immunoSEQ multiplex PCR; TCRdb's copy has only in-frame clones and lacks some. In total, the table holds 30,000 to 40,000 clones. Input material: PBMCs. These receptors were obtained from a middle-aged man in good health and CMV-seropositive. The CDR3 runs from the conserved cysteine through the conserved F or W. Fields, in order: J gene, V gene, D gene, CDR3 protein, CDR3 DNA. A D gene is named only where the DNA matches it firmly.

j_call: TRBJ2-7
v_call: TRBV7-2
d_call: NA
cdr3_aa: CASSLVRQGPEQYF
cdr3_nt: TGTGCCAGCAGCTTAGTTCGTCAGGGCCCGGAGCAGTACTTC

j_call: TRBJ2-7
v_call: TRBV5-8
d_call: NA
cdr3_aa: CASSLPTPLYEQYF
cdr3_nt: TGTGCCAGCAGCTTACCTACGCCTCTCTACGAGCAGTACTTC

j_call: TRBJ2-3
v_call: TRBV10-3
d_call: TRBD1
cdr3_aa: CAIRTGDTQYF
cdr3_nt: TGTGCCATCAGGACAGGGGATACGCAGTATTTT

j_call: TRBJ2-7
v_call: TRBV5-4
d_call: TRBD1
cdr3_aa: CASHSGTVTYEQYF
cdr3_nt: TGTGCCAGCCACTCCGGGACAGTGACCTACGAGCAGTACTTC

j_call: TRBJ2-1
v_call: TRBV27
d_call: TRBD2
cdr3_aa: CASRLAGGSGEQFF
cdr3_nt: TGTGCCAGCAGATTGGCGGGAGGTAGCGGTGAGCAGTTCTTC

j_call: TRBJ2-1
v_call: TRBV27
d_call: TRBD2
cdr3_aa: CASRTSGNNEQFF
cdr3_nt: TGTGCCAGCAGGACTAGCGGGAACAATGAGCAGTTCTTC

j_call: TRBJ2-1
v_call: TRBV9
d_call: TRBD2
cdr3_aa: CASSVELAGSYNEQFF
cdr3_nt: TGTGCCAGCAGCGTAGAACTAGCGGGTTCTTACAATGAGCAGTTCTTC

j_call: TRBJ2-5
v_call: TRBV27
d_call: TRBD2
cdr3_aa: CASSLAGGAWETQYF
cdr3_nt: TGTGCCAGCAGTTTAGCCGGGGGGGCATGGGAGACCCAGTACTTC

j_call: TRBJ2-6
v_call: TRBV2
d_call: NA
cdr3_aa: CATKSGLGWANVLTF
cdr3_nt: TGTGCCACCAAGAGTGGCCTGGGCTGGGCCAACGTCCTGACTTTC

j_call: TRBJ2-1
v_call: TRBV19
d_call: TRBD2
cdr3_aa: CASRRSRTSGYNEQFF
cdr3_nt: TGTGCCAGTAGAAGGTCCCGGACTAGCGGATACAATGAGCAGTTCTTC

j_call: TRBJ1-2
v_call: TRBV30
d_call: NA
cdr3_aa: CAWGTMTNGSDGYTF
cdr3_nt: TGTGCCTGGGGTACGATGACAAACGGATCGGATGGCTACACCTTC

j_call: TRBJ1-3
v_call: TRBV7-9
d_call: NA
cdr3_aa: CASSLPGTTGNTIYF
cdr3_nt: TGTGCCAGCAGCCTCCCGGGAACGACTGGAAACACCATATATTTT

j_call: TRBJ2-6
v_call: TRBV30
d_call: NA
cdr3_aa: CAWSVGTTSGANVLTF
cdr3_nt: TGTGCCTGGAGTGTAGGGACAACGTCTGGGGCCAACGTCCTGACTTTC

j_call: TRBJ1-1
v_call: TRBV4-1
d_call: NA
cdr3_aa: CASSYDSLNTEAFF
cdr3_nt: TGCGCCAGCAGCTACGACAGCTTGAACACTGAAGCTTTCTTT

j_call: TRBJ2-3
v_call: TRBV2
d_call: NA
cdr3_aa: CASSPDQRSDTQYF
cdr3_nt: TGTGCCAGCAGTCCCGATCAGAGGTCAGATACGCAGTATTTT

j_call: TRBJ2-3
v_call: TRBV4-3
d_call: TRBD2
cdr3_aa: CASSQAPGLAGGPSDTQYF
cdr3_nt: TGCGCCAGCAGCCAAGCCCCGGGACTAGCGGGAGGGCCCAGCGATACGCAGTATTTT

j_call: TRBJ2-7
v_call: TRBV6-6
d_call: NA
cdr3_aa: CASSRRLEIEQYF
cdr3_nt: TGTGCCAGCAGTAGGCGACTAGAAATCGAGCAGTACTTC